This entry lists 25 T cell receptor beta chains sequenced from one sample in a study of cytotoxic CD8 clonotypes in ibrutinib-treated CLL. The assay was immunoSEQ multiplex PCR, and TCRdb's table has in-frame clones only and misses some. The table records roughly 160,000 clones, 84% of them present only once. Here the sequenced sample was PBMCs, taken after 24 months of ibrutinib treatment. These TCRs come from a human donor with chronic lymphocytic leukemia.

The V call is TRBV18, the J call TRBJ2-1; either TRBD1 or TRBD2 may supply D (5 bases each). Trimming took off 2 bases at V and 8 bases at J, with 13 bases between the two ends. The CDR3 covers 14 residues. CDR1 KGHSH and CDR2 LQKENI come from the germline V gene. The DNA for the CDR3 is TGTGCCAGCTCACCAACTCTAGCAGGGTATGAGCAGTTCTTC. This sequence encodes CASSPTLAGYEQFF.

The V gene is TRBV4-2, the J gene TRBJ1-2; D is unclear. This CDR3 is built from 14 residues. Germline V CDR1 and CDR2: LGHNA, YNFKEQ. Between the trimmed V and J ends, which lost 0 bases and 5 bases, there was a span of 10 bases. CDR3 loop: CASSQEEGRYGYTF. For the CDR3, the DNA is TGTGCCAGCAGCCAAGAAGAAGGGAGGTATGGCTACACCTTC.

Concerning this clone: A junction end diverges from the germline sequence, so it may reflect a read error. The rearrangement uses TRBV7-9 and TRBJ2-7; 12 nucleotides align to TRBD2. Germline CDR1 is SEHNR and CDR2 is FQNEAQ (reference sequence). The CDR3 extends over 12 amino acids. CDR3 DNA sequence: TGTGCCAGCAGCCTCACGACTAGCGGGAGTAGTTTC. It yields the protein CASSLTTSGSSF.

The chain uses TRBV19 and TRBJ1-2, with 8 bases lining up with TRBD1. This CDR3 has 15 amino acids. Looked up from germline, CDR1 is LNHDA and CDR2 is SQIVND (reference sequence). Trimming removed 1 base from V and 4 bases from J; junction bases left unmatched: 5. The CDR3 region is CASSIGGDRPYGYTF. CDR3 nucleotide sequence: TGTGCCAGTAGTATAGGGGGGGACAGGCCCTATGGCTACACCTTC.

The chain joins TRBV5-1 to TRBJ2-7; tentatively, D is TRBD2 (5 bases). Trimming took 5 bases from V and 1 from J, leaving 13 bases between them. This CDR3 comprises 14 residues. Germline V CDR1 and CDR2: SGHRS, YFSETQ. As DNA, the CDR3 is TGCGCCAGCAGGACTGGGTCGGGGTCCTACGAGCAGTACTTC. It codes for CASRTGSGSYEQYF.

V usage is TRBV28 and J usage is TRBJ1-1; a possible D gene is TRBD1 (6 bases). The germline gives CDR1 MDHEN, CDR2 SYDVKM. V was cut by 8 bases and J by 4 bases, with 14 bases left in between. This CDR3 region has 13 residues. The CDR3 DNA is TGTGCCAGCCTCACAGGGTGGAGCACTGAAGCTTTCTTT. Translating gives CASLTGWSTEAFF.

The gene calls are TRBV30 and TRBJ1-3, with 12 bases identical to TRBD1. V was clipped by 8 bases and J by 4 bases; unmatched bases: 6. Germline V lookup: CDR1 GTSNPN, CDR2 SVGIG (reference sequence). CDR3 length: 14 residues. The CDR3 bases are TGTGCCCCCCCGGGACAGGGGGCCGGAAACACCATATATTTT. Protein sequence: CAPPGQGAGNTIYF.

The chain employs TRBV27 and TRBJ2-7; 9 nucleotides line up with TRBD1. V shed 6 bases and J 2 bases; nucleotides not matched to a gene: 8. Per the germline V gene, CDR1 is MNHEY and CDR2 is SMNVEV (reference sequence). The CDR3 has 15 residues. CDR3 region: CASSPAGQGPYEQYF. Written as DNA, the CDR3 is TGTGCCAGCAGCCCGGCGGGACAGGGACCCTACGAGCAGTACTTC.

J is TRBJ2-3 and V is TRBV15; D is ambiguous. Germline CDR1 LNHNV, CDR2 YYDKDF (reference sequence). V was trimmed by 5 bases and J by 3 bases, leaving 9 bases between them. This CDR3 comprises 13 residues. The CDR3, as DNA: TGTGCCACCAGCCTGGGCCCTACAGATACGCAGTATTTT. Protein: CATSLGPTDTQYF.

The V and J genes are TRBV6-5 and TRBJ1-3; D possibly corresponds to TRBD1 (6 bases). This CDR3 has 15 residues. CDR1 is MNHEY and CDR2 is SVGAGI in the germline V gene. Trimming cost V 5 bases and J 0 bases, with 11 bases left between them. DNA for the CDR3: TGTGCCAGCAGTCCGGACAGATTCTCTGGAAACACCATATATTTT. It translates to CASSPDRFSGNTIYF.

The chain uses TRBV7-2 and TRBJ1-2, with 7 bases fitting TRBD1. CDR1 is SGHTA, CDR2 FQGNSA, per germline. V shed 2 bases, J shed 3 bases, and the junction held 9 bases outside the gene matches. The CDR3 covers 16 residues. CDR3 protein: CASSLMGQPFDYGYTF. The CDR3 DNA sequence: TGTGCCAGCAGCTTAATGGGACAGCCCTTTGACTATGGCTACACCTTC.

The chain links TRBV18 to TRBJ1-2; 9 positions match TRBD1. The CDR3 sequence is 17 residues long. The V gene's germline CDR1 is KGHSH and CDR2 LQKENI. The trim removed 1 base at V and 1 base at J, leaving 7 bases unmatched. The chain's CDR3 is CASSPRDRVPFNYGYTF. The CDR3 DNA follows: TGTGCCAGCTCACCACGGGACAGGGTTCCCTTTAACTATGGCTACACCTTC.

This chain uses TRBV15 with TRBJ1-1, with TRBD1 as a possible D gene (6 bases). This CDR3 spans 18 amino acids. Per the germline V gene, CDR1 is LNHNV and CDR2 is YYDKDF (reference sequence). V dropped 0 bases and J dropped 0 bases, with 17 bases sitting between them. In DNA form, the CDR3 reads TGTGCCACCAGCAGAGAGGGGCGCTACAGGGCAGTGAACACTGAAGCTTTCTTT. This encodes CATSREGRYRAVNTEAFF.

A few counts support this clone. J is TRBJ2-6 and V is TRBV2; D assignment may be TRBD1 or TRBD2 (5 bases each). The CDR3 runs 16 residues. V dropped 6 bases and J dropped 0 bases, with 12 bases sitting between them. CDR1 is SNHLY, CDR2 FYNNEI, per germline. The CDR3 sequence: CASSRDVSSGANVLTF. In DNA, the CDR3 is TGTGCCAGCAGCCGGGACGTAAGCTCTGGGGCCAACGTCCTGACTTTC.

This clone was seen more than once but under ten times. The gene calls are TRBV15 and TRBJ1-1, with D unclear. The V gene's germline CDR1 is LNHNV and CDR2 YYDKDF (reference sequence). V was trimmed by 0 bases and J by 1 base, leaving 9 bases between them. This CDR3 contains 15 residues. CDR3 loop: CATSRDREGNTEAFF. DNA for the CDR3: TGTGCCACCAGCAGAGATCGTGAAGGGAACACTGAAGCTTTCTTT.

The CDR3 coding sequence is TGTGCCAGCAGCTTTCACCGGGACAGACCTCAAGAGACCCAGTACTTC. Translating it yields CASSFHRDRPQETQYF. This sequence joins TRBV7-8 and TRBJ2-5, with 7 positions matching TRBD1. Germline-derived CDR1 and CDR2 are SGHVS and FQNEAQ. The CDR3 spans 16 residues. Trimming at V came to 3 bases and at J to 2 bases, leaving 9 bases not matched to a gene.

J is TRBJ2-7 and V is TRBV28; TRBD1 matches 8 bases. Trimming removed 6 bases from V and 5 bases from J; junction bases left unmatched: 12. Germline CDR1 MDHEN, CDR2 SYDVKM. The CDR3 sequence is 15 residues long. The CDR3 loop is CASSRRDRSTDEQYF. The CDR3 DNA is TGTGCCAGCAGCCGAAGGGACAGGTCTACGGACGAGCAGTACTTC. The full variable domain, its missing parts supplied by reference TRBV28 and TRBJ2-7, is DVKVTQSSRYLVKRTGEKVFLECVQDMDHENMFWYRQDPGLGLRLIYFSYDVKMKEKGDIPEGYSVSREKKERFSLILESASTNQTSMYLCASSRRDRSTDEQYFGPGTRLTVT.

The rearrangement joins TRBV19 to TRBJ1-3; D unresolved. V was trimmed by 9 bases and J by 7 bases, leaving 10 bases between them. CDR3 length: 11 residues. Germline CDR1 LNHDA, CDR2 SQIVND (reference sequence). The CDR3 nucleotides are TGTGCCAGCGGGTATACGAACACCATATATTTT. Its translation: CASGYTNTIYF.

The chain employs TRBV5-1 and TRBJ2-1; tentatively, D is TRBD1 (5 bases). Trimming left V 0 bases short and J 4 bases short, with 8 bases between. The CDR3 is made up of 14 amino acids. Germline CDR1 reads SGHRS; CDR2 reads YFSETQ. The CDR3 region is CASSLEAGYNEQFF. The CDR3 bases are TGCGCCAGCAGCTTGGAAGCAGGGTACAATGAGCAGTTCTTC.

This CDR3 is CASSDRRGGRNQPQHF. The CDR3 DNA sequence: TGTGCCAGCTCGGACCGCAGGGGGGGAAGAAACCAGCCCCAGCATTTT. The chain carries TRBV18 and TRBJ1-5; 7 bases line up with TRBD1. Germline values: CDR1 KGHSH, CDR2 LQKENI. There are 16 residues in the CDR3. The V and J ends lost 6 bases and 7 bases, in that order; junction bases with no gene match: 15.

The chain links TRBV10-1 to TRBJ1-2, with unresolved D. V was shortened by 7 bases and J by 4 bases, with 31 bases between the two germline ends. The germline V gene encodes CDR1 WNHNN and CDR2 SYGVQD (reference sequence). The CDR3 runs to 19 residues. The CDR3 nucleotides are TGCGCCAGCAATTGCCTTCCTAAGGGTTGGGCAGTCAGATCCTATGGCTACACCTTC. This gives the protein CASNCLPKGWAVRSYGYTF.

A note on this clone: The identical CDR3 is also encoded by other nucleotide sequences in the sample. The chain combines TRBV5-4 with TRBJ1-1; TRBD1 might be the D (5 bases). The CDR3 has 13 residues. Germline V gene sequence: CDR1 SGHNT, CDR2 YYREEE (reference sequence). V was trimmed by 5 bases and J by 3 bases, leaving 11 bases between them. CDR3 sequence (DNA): TGTGCCAGCAGTCTGGGGCAGGACACTGAAGCTTTCTTT. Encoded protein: CASSLGQDTEAFF. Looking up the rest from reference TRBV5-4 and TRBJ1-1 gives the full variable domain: ETGVTQSPTHLIKTRGQQVTLRCSSQSGHNTVSWYQQALGQGPQFIFQYYREEENGRGNFPPRFSGLQFPNYSSELNVNALELDDSALYLCASSLGQDTEAFFGQGTRLTVV.

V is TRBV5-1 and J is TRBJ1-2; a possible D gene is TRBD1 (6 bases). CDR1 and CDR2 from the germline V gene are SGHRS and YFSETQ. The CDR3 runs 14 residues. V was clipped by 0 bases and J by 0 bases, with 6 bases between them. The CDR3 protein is CASSLGQANYGYTF. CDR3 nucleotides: TGCGCCAGCAGCTTGGGACAGGCTAACTATGGCTACACCTTC. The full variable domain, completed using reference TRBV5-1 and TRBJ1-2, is KAGVTQTPRYLIKTRGQQVTLSCSPISGHRSVSWYQQTPGQGLQFLFEYFSETQRNKGNFPGRFSGRQFSNSRSEMNVSTLELGDSALYLCASSLGQANYGYTFGSGTRLTVV.

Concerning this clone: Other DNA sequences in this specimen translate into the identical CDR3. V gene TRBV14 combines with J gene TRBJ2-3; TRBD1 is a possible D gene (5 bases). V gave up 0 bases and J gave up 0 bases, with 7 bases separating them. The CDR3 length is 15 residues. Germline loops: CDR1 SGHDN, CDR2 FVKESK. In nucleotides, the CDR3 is TGTGCCAGCAGCCAAGATCAGGGCAGCACAGATACGCAGTATTTT. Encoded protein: CASSQDQGSTDTQYF.

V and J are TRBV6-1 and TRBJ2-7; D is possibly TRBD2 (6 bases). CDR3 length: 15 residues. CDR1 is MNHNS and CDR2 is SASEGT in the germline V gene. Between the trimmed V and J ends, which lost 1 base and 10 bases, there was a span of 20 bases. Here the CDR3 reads CASSEGPRGILGQYF. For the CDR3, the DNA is TGTGCCAGCAGTGAAGGGCCCCGGGGGATATTGGGACAGTACTTC.